This section outlines one T cell receptor (beta chain) sequence together with its context. The sample is drawn from a study of T cell changes during pregnancy in multiple sclerosis. Sequencing used immunoSEQ multiplex PCR; TCRdb keeps in-frame clones, though not all of them. The sample records 55,000 to 65,000 clones, over 80% being singletons. The sample here was peripheral blood, taken in the first trimester of pregnancy. The TCR sequence derives from a female donor in good health, enrolled as a control in a pregnancy study.

CDR3: CASSFMLGGTGELFF. As DNA, the CDR3 is TGTGCCAGCAGTTTCATGCTAGGGGGTACCGGGGAGCTGTTTTTT. The rearrangement uses TRBV27 and TRBJ2-2, with D maybe TRBD1 (6 bases). The CDR3 contains 15 residues. Deletions cut 3 bases from V and 5 bases from J, with 13 bases between. Germline loops: CDR1 MNHEY, CDR2 SMNVEV (reference sequence).